This T cell receptor beta chain was identified in a study of T cells in Graves' hyperthyroidism and ophthalmopathy. This clonotype was seen at least ten times. Regions amplified from RNA transcripts were the TCR beta CDR3 regions. During a first-round RT-PCR of the TCR CDR3, the HTBI primer set was used. MiXCR, run by TCRdb on the multiplex PCR reads, gives a single entry per CDR3 protein. This sample yields about 260,000 distinct CDR3 sequences, of which less than 30% are seen a single time; more than 25% belongs to the top ten. Germline CDR1 is SGHRS and CDR2 is YFSETQ. The CDR3 length is 16 residues. The V segment lost 1 base and the J segment 0 bases; nucleotides outside the gene matches: 2.

Specimen: blood. This sequence originates from a man aged 35-49 years with Graves' hyperthyroidism that later progressed to Graves' ophthalmopathy. The gene calls are TRBV5-1 and TRBJ2-5; 11 positions match TRBD2. The CDR3 loop reads CASSLSSGRHQETQYF. CDR3 coding DNA: TGCGCCAGCAGCTTGTCTAGCGGGAGGCACCAAGAGACCCAGTACTTC.